Below, 5 T cell receptor beta chains from the same sample are listed, as sequenced in a study of shared clonotypes between healthy human individuals. CD45RO-negative CD8 cells positively selected for CCR7 made up the naive population, which excluded terminally differentiated effector memory CD45RA+ cells. Produced via immunoSEQ multiplex PCR; TCRdb's table is partial and in-frame only. The sample includes about 2,200,000 clones, 85% to 95% of them seen just once. The sample comprised naive CD8+ T cells from PBMCs. These receptors all come from a man younger than 30 in good health. Some clones in this sample may be carry-over from other donors' samples.

The rearrangement joins TRBV27 to TRBJ1-5, with 8 bases identical to TRBD1. With V trimmed by 2 bases and J by 1 base, 4 bases remained unmatched. Looked up from germline, CDR1 is MNHEY and CDR2 is SMNVEV (reference sequence). The CDR3 spans 16 residues. Here the CDR3 reads CASSLGTGRSNQPQHF. Here the CDR3 DNA reads TGTGCCAGCAGTTTAGGGACAGGTAGGAGCAATCAGCCCCAGCATTTT.

This chain connects TRBV7-9 to TRBJ2-5, with 8 bases aligning to TRBD1. With V trimmed by 2 bases and J by 5 bases, 7 bases remained unmatched. The CDR3 has 15 amino acids. CDR1 SEHNR and CDR2 FQNEAQ come from the germline V gene (reference sequence). CDR3 nucleotides: TGTGCCAGCAGCTTATTGGACAGGGAATCGGAGACCCAGTACTTC. This translates into CASSLLDRESETQYF.

The rearrangement links TRBV5-4 to TRBJ2-4, with TRBD1 identical over 9 bases. The CDR3 has 16 residues. The V segment lost 4 bases and the J segment 4 bases; nucleotides outside the gene matches: 9. Germline loops: CDR1 SGHNT, CDR2 YYREEE (reference sequence). The CDR3 reads CASSNTGTGIKNIQYF. CDR3 DNA sequence: TGTGCCAGCAGCAACACCGGGACAGGGATTAAAAACATTCAGTACTTC.

The chain employs TRBV25-1 and TRBJ2-7; unclear D gene. Trimming stripped 6 bases from V and 5 bases from J, with 5 bases between. The germline CDR1 and CDR2 sequences are MGHDK and SYGVNS. The CDR3 spans 10 residues. DNA for the CDR3: TGTGCCAGCAGAGGTGACGAGCAGTACTTC. It codes for CASRGDEQYF.

A word on this clone: This sample includes further DNA sequences coding for the same CDR3. The rearrangement joins TRBV27 to TRBJ2-7; D is unclear. This CDR3 has 13 amino acids. Trimming shortened V by 1 base and J by 5 bases, and 9 bases separated the two germline ends. Germline CDR1 MNHEY, CDR2 SMNVEV (reference sequence). The DNA of the CDR3 is TGTGCCAGCAGTTTATTGGGTGGGAACGAGCAGTACTTC. This sequence encodes CASSLLGGNEQYF.